The text below deals with one T cell receptor beta chain. The CDR3 runs 16 residues. Germline V CDR1 and CDR2: SGHAT, FQNNGV. V was pared by 0 bases and J by 6 bases, with 8 bases of the junction left unmatched. This entry is derived from a study of control samples from healthy donors and cancer patients. The method was immunoSEQ multiplex PCR; TCRdb's version includes in-frame clones alone and lacks a portion of them. This repertoire shows 120,000 or so clones, over 75% found once; its top ten account for 3.5% to 4.5%. The material sequenced was PBMCs. The clonotype comes from a woman aged 55-70 years with lung cancer. This chain joins TRBV11-2 and TRBJ2-7, with 10 bases identical to TRBD2. The CDR3: CASSLEAGGPEREQYF. For the CDR3, the DNA is TGTGCCAGCAGCTTAGAAGCGGGAGGGCCTGAGCGCGAGCAGTACTTC.